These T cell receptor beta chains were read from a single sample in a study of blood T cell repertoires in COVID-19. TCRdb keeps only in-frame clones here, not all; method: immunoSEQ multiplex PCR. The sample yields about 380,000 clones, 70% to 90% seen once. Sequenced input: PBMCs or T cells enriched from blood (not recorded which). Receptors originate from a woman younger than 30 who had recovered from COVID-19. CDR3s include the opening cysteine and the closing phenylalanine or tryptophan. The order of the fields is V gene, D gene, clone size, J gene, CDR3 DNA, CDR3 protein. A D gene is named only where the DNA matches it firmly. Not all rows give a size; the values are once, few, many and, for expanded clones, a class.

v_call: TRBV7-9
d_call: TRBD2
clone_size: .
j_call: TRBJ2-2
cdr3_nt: TGTGCCAGCAGCTTAATCCGGGGGGGGAACACCGGGGAGCTGTTTTTT
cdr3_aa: CASSLIRGGNTGELFF

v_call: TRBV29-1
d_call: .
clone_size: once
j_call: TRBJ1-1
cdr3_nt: TGCAGCGTTGACGGTAGGAGGCCTGAAGCTTTCTTT
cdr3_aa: CSVDGRRPEAFF

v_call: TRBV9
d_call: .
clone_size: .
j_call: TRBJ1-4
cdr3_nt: TGTGCCAGCAGCATGGGAGGAACTAATGAAAAACTGTTTTTT
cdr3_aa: CASSMGGTNEKLFF

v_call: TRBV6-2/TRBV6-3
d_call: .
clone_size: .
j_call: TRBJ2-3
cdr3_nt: TGTGCCAGCAGTTACGGCGACAGTGATGGGTATTTT
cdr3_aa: CASSYGDSDGYF

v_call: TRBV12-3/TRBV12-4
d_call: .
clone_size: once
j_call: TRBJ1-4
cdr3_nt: TGTGCCAGCAGTCCCCCGGGGGGTGAAAAACTGTTTTTT
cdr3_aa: CASSPPGGEKLFF

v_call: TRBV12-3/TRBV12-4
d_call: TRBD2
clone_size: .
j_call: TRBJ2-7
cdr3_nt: TGTGCCAGCAGCCGGGGGGACGAGCAGTACTTC
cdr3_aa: CASSRGDEQYF

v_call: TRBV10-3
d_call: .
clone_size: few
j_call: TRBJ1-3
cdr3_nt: TGTGCCATCAGTGGCCGCACAGGGAGTCGCTCTGGAAACACCATATATTTT
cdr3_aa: CAISGRTGSRSGNTIYF

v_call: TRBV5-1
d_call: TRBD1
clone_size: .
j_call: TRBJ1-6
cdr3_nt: TGCGCCAGCAGCTCGAGAAACAGGGGAGGCTCACCCCTCCACTTT
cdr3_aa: CASSSRNRGGSPLHF

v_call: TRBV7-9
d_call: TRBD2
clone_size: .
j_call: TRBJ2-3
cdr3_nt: TGTGCCAGCAGCCCCGGGACTAGCGGGGGGGCCGGGCCAGATACGCAGTATTTT
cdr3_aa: CASSPGTSGGAGPDTQYF

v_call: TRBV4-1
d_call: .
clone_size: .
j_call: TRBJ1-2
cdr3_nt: TGCGCCAGCCAGCCGGGGGGGGACGACTATGGCTACACCTTC
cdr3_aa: CASQPGGDDYGYTF

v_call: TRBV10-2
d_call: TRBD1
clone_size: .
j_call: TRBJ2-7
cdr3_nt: TGCGCCAGCAGTGATGAGGGGGCGCGGAACGAGCAGTACTTC
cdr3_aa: CASSDEGARNEQYF

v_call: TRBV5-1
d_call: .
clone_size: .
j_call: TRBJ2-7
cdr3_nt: TGCGCCAGCAGCTTGGGCGGTACCTACGAGCAGTACTTC
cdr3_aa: CASSLGGTYEQYF

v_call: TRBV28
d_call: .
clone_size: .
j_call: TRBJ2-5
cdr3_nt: TGTGCCAGCAGTTTACGAGGAGCGGGGACACAAGAGACCCAGTACTTC
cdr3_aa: CASSLRGAGTQETQYF

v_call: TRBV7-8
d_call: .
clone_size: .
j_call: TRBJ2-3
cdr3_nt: TGTGCCAGCAGCTCCGGAGCGGTCGGTACGCAGTATTTT
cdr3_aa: CASSSGAVGTQYF

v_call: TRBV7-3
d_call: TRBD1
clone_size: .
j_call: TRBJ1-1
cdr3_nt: TGTGCCAGCAGCCCGCGTCCCGGGACAGGGCGCGAAATGAACACTGAAGCTTTCTTT
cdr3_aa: CASSPRPGTGREMNTEAFF

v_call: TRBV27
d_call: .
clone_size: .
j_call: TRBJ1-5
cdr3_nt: TGTGCCAGCAGTTTTATGGGGGGGGCGCCAGGAGGTCAGCCCCAGCATTTT
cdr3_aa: CASSFMGGAPGGQPQHF

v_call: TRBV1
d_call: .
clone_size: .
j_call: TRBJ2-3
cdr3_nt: TGCACCAGCAGCCAACAGGGGGCAGATACGCAGTATTTT
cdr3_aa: CTSSQQGADTQYF

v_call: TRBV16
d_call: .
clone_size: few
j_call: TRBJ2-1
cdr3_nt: TGTGCCAGCAGCCAATCGATGAGTGAGCAGTTCTTC
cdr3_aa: CASSQSMSEQFF

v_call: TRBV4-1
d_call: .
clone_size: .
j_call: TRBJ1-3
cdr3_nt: TGCGCCAGCAGCCAACAACAGGGAGCTGGAAACACCATATATTTT
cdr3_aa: CASSQQQGAGNTIYF

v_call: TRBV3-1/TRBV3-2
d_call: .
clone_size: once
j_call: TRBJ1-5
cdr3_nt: TGTGCCAGCAGCCAAAATAGTTATAGCAATCAGCCCCAGCATTTT
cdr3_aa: CASSQNSYSNQPQHF

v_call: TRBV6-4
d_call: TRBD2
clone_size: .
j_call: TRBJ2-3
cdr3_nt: TGTGCCAGCAGTGACTTTGGCGGGGGGACAGATACGCAGTATTTT
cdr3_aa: CASSDFGGGTDTQYF

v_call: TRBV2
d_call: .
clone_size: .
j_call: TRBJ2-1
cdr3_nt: TGTGCCAGCGGACAGCTCGAAGGCGGTGAGCAGTTCTTC
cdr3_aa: CASGQLEGGEQFF

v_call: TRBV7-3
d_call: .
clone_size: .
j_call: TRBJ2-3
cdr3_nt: TGTGCCAGCAGCTTACAGAACTACGATACGCAGTATTTT
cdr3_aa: CASSLQNYDTQYF

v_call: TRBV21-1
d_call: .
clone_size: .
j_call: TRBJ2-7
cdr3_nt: TGTGCCAGCAGCAAAGGGCGGCGCTGGGAGGGGAGTACCTCCTACGAGCAGTACTTC
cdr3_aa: CASSKGRRWEGSTSYEQYF

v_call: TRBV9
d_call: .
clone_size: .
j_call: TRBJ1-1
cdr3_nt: TGTGCCAGCAGCCCTTCTGTGAGGAACACTGAAGCTTTCTTT
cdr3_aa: CASSPSVRNTEAFF

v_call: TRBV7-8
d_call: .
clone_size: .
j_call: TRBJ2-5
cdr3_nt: TGTGCCAGCAGCTCGGAGGACGGACAGTACCAAGAGACCCAGTACTTC
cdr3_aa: CASSSEDGQYQETQYF

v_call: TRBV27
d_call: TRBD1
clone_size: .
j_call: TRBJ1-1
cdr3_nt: TGTGCCAGCAGTCCTGGGACAGGGGGTTTCATGAACACTGAAGCTTTCTTT
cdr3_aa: CASSPGTGGFMNTEAFF

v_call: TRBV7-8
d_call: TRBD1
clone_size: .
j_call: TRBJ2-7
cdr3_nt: TGTGCCAGCAGCTTCCCCGGACAGGGTCTGTCCTACGAGCAGTACTTC
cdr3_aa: CASSFPGQGLSYEQYF

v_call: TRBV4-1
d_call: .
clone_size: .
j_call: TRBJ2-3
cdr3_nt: TGCGCCAGCAGCCAAGTTGGGGGGGGCCTTGGGACAGATACGCAGTATTTT
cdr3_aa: CASSQVGGGLGTDTQYF

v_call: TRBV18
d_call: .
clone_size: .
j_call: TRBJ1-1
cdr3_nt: TGTGCCAGCTCACCAGTCGGGGAAACGTTCACTGAAGCTTTCTTT
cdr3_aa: CASSPVGETFTEAFF

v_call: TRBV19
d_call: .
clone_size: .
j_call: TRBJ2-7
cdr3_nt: TGTGCCAGTATGGACAGATCCTACGAGCAGTACTTC
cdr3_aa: CASMDRSYEQYF

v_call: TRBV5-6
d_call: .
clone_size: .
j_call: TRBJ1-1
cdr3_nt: TGTGCCAGCAGCTTGGTTTGGCAGCCCACGGGGAACACTGAAGCTTTCTTT
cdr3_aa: CASSLVWQPTGNTEAFF

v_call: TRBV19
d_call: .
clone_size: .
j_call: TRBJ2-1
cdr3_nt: TGTGCCAGTAGTTCTCTGGGCGCTGAGCAGTTCTTC
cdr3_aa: CASSSLGAEQFF

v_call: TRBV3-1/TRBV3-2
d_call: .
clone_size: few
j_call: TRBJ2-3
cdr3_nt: TGTGCCAGCAGCCAAGGTATCGGGGAGCTCACAGATACGCAGTATTTT
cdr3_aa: CASSQGIGELTDTQYF

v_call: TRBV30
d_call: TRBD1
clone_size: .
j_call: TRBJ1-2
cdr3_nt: TGTGCCTGGAGTTTAAGAAGGACAGGGGAAATTGTAGGAGACTATGGCTACACCTTC
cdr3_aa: CAWSLRRTGEIVGDYGYTF

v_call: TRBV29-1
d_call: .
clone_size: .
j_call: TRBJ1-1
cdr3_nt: TGCAGCGTTGTCTTCGGGGTCGTTGAAGCTTTCTTT
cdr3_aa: CSVVFGVVEAFF

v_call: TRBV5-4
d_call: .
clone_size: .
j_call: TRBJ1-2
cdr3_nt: TGTGCCAGCAGCCAGGAAGCCGATGGCTACACCTTC
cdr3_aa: CASSQEADGYTF

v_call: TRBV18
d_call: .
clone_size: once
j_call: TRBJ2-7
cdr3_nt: TGTGCCAGCTCACCATCGGGCGAGCAGTACTTC
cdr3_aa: CASSPSGEQYF

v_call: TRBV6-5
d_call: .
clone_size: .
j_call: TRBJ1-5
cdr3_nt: TGTGCCAGCAGTTCCCTAGACGGTTTTGGCAATCAGCCCCAGCATTTT
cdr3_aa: CASSSLDGFGNQPQHF

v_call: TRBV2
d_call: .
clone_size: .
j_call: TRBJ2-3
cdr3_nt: TGTGCCAGCAGTGATCAGAACAGCTATGTTGATACGCAGTATTTT
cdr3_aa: CASSDQNSYVDTQYF

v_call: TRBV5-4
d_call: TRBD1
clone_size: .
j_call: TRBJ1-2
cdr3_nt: TGTGCCAGCAGCCCAGGACAGGGGCCGAACTATGGCTACACCTTC
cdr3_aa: CASSPGQGPNYGYTF

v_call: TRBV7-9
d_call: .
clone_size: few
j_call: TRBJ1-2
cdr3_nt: TGTGCCAGCAGCTCCGACGGGGTGGGGTATGGCTACACCTTC
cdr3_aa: CASSSDGVGYGYTF

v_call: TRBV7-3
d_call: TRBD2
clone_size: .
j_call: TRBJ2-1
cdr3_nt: TGTGCCAGCAGCTTAGGGGGGGTCAGTGAGCAGTTCTTC
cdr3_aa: CASSLGGVSEQFF

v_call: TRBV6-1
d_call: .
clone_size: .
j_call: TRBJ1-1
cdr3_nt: TGTGCCAGCAGTGAAGGGTTCGACAGGTATTACACTGAAGCTTTCTTT
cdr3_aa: CASSEGFDRYYTEAFF

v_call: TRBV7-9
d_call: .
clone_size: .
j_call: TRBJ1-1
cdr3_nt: TGTGCCAGCAGCTTCCCCGAGGGGGGGATGAACACTGAAGCTTTCTTT
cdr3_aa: CASSFPEGGMNTEAFF

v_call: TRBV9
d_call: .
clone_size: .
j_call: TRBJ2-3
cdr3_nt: TGTGCCAGCAGCGTAGTGGGACACCGGGAAGATACGCAGTATTTT
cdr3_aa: CASSVVGHREDTQYF

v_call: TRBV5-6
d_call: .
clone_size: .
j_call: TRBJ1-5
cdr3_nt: TGTGCCAGCAGCACGATCGCGAGAGAAGAGAGCAATCAGCCCCAGCATTTT
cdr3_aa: CASSTIAREESNQPQHF

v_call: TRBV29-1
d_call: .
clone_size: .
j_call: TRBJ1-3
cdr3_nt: TGCAGCGTTGAAGGTGGCGCGGACTCTGGAAACACCATATATTTT
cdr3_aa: CSVEGGADSGNTIYF

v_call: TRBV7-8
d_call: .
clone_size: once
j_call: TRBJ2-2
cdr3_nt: TGTGCCAGCACTATTACGAGAGCCGGGGAGCTGTTTTTT
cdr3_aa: CASTITRAGELFF

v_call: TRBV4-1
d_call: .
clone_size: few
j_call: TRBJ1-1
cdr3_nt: TGCGCCAGCAGCCGCCAGGTTGATACTGAAGCTTTCTTT
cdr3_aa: CASSRQVDTEAFF

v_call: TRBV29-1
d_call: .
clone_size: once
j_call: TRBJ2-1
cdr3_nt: TGCAGCGTGGCCCGACGGGGTGGCGATGAGCAGTTCTTC
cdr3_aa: CSVARRGGDEQFF

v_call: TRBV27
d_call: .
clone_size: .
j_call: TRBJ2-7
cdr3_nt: TGTGCCAGCAGTTTCGCAATGGGGCATCCCGAGCAGTACTTC
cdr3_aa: CASSFAMGHPEQYF

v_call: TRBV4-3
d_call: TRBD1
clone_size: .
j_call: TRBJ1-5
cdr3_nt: TGCGCCAGCAGCCAACAGCAGGGGGCATTGCCCCAGCATTTT
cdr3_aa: CASSQQQGALPQHF

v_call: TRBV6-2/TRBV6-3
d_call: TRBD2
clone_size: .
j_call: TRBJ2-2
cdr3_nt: TGTGCCAGCAGTTACCGCGGGGGGACTTCGGAGCTGTTTTTT
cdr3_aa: CASSYRGGTSELFF